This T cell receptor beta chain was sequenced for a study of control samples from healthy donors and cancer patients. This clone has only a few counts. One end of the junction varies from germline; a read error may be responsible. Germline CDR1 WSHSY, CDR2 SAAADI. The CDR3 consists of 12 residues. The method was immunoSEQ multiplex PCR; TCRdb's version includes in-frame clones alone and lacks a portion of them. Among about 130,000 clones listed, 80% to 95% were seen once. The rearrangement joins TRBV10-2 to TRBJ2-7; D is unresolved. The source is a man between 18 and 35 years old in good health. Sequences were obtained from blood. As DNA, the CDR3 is TGCGCCAGCAGTCGAGCTTCCTCCGAGCAGTACTTC. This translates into CASSRASSEQYF.